This T cell receptor beta chain was recorded in a study of cytomegalovirus exposure and HLA in healthy donors. Whole-study results and caveats: The listing of 160 or so TCR beta chains classed them as cytomegalovirus-associated. The tendency of first-cohort TCR clusters to co-occur in the roughly 130 validation repertoires emerged from a later analysis. Specificity for CMV antigens was confirmed in vitro for a few of the CMV-associated chains.

Produced via immunoSEQ multiplex PCR; TCRdb's table is partial and in-frame only. The profile shows 200,000 or so clones, 75% to 95% of them singletons. The donors were members of the roughly 120-subject validation cohort (separate from the approximately 650-subject first cohort). This clone was seen a few times. As yet, its antigen is unknown. V lost 4 bases and J lost 8, with 11 bases in between. Germline CDR1 and CDR2: MNHEY and SVGAGI. The CDR3 contains 12 residues. The chain recombines TRBV6-5 with TRBJ1-2; D possibly corresponds to TRBD1 (5 bases). The receptor comes from a woman aged 18-30 years in good health and CMV-seronegative. The specimen sequenced was PBMCs. For the CDR3, the DNA is TGTGCCAGCAGTTTAGGGGTAGGAGGCTACACCTTC. Amino acid sequence: CASSLGVGGYTF.